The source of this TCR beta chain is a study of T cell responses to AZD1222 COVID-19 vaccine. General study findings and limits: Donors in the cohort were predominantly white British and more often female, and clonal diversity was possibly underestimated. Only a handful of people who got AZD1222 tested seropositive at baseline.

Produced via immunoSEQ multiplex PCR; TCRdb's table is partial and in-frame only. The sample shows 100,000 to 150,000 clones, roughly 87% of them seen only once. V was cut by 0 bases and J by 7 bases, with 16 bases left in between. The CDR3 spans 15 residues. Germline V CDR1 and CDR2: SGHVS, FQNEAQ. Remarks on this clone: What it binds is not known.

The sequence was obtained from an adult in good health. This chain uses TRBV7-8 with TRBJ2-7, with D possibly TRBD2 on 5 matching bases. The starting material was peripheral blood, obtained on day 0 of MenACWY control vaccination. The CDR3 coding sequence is TGTGCCAGCAGCTTAGCGTTCACTAGAGGTGGGGAGCAGTACTTC. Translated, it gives CASSLAFTRGGEQYF.